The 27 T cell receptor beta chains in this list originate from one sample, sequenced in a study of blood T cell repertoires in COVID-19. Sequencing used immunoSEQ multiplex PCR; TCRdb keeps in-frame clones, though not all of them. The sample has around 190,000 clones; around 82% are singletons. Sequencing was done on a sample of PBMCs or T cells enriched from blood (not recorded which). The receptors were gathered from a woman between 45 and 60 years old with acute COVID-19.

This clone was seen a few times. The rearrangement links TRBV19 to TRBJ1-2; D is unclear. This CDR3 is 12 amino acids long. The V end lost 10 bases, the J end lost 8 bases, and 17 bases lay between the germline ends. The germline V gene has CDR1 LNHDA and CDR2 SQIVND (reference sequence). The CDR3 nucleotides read TGTGCCACCCTGATTCGCTCTACCGGCTACACCTTC. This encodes CATLIRSTGYTF.

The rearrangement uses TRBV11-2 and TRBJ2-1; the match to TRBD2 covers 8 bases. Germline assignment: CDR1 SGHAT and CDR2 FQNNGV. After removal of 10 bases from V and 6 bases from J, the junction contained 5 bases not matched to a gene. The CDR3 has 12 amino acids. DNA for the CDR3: TGTGCCACCCAACGGGGGGGCAATGAGCAGTTCTTC. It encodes CATQRGGNEQFF.

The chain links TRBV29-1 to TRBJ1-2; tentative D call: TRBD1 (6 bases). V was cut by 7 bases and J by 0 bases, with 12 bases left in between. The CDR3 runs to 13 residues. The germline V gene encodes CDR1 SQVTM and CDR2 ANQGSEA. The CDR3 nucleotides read TGCAGCGCTAGACAGGTTTCTAACTATGGCTACACCTTC. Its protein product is CSARQVSNYGYTF.

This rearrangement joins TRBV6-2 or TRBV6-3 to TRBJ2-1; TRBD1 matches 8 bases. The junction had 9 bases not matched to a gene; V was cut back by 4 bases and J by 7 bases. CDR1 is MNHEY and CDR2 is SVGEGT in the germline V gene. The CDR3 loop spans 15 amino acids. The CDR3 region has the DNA TGTGCCAGCAGTTTTTTCAGGGGGCCGTCGAATGAGCAGTTCTTC. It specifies CASSFFRGPSNEQFF.

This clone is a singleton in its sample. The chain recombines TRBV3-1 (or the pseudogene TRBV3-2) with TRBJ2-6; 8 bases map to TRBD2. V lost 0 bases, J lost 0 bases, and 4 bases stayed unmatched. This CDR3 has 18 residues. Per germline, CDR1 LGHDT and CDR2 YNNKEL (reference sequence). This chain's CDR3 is CASSQDPAGASGANVLTF. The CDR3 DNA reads TGTGCCAGCAGCCAAGACCCAGCGGGGGCCTCTGGGGCCAACGTCCTGACTTTC.

The CDR3 nucleotides are TGTGCCAGCAGCCAGTCGAGTGTCGGGAACACTGAAGCTTTCTTT. Encoded protein: CASSQSSVGNTEAFF. The gene calls are TRBV3-1 (or the pseudogene TRBV3-2) and TRBJ1-1; D uncertain. Germline V gene data show CDR1 as LGHDT and CDR2 as YNNKEL (reference sequence). Trimming removed 3 bases at V and 1 base at J, with 12 bases between. The CDR3 has 15 amino acids.

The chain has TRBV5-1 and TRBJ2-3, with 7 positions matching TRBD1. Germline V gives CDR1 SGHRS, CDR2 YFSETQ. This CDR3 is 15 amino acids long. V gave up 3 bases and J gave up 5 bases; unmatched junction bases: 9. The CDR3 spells CASSSRQGGIDTQYF. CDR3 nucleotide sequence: TGCGCCAGCAGCTCCCGACAGGGCGGAATAGATACGCAGTATTTT.

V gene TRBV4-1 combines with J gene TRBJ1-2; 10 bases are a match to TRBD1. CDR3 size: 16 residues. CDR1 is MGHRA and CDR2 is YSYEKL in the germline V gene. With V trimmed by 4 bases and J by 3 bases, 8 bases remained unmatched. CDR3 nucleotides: TGCGCCAGCAGCCCTGTGACAGGGGGCGCGTACTATGGCTACACCTTC. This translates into CASSPVTGGAYYGYTF.

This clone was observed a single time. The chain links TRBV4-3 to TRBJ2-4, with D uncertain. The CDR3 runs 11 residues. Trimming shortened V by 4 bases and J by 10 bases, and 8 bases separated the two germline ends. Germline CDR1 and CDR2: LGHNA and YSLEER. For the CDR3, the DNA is TGCGCCAGCAGCCTAACTTCTATTCAGTACTTC. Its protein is CASSLTSIQYF.

This CDR3 reads CASSQAGESTF. CDR3 nucleotide sequence: TGTGCCAGCAGCCAGGCTGGGGAGTCTACCTTC. This chain links TRBV7-6 with TRBJ1-2; D uncertain. Deletions cut 5 bases from V and 14 bases from J, with 15 bases between. Looked up from germline, CDR1 is SGHVS and CDR2 is FNYEAQ. The CDR3 length is 11 residues.

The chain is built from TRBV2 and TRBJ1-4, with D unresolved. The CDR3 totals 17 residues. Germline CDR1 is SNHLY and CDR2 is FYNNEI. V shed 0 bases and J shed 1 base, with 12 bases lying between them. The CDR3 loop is CASSEALPGQTNEKLFF. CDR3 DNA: TGTGCCAGCAGTGAAGCGCTTCCAGGCCAAACTAATGAAAAACTGTTTTTT.

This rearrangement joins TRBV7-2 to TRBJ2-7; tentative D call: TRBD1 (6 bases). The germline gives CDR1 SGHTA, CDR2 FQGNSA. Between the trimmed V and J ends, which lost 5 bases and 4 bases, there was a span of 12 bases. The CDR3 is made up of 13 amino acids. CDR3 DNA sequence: TGTGCCAGCAGCACGAGCCAGGGGTACGAGCAGTACGTC. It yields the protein CASSTSQGYEQYV.

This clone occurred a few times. CDR3 DNA sequence: TGTGCCAGCAGTCCGGACAGGGGGCGGCGGTACTTC. As protein: CASSPDRGRRYF. The chain is built from TRBV28 and TRBJ2-4; the match to TRBD1 covers 11 bases. Germline loops: CDR1 MDHEN, CDR2 SYDVKM. CDR3 length: 12 residues. J was trimmed by 15 bases and V by 5 bases; bases with no gene match: 6.

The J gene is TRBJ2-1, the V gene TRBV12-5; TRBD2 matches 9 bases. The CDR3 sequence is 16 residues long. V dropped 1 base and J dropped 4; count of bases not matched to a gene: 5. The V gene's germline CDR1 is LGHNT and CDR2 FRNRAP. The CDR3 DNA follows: TGTGCTAGTGGTTTGGGTTTAGCGGGGGTTTACAATGAGCAGTTCTTC. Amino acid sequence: CASGLGLAGVYNEQFF.

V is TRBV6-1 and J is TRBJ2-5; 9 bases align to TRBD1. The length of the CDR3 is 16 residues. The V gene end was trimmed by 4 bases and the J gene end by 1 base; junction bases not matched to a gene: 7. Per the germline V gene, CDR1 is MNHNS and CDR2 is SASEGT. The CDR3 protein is CASSVRGQGLQETQYF. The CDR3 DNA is TGTGCCAGCAGTGTTAGGGGACAGGGCCTCCAAGAGACCCAGTACTTC.

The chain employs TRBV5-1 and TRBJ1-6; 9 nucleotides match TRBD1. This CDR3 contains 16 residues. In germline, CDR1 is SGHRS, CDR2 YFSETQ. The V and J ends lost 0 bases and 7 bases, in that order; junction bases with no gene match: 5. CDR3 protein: CASSLGGQGQNSPLHF. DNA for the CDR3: TGCGCCAGCAGCTTGGGCGGACAGGGGCAGAATTCACCCCTCCACTTT.

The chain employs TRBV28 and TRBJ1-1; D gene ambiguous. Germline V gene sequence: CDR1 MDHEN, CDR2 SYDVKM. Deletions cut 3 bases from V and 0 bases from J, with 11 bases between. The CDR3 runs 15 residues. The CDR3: CASSLKSFVNTEAFF. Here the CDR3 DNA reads TGTGCCAGCAGTTTGAAGAGTTTCGTGAACACTGAAGCTTTCTTT.

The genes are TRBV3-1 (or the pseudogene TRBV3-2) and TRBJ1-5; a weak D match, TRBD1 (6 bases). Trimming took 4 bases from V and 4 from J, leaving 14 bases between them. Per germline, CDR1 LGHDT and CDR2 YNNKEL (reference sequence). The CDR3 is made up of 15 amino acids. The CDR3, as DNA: TGTGCCAGCAGCCCATCCGACAGGAGAAATCAGCCCCAGCATTTT. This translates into CASSPSDRRNQPQHF.

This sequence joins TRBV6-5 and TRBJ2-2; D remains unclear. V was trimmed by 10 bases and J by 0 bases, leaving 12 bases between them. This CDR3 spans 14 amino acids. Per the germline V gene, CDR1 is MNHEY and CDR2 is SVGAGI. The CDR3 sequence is CAMATPSNTGELFF. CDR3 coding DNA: TGTGCCATGGCAACACCATCGAACACCGGGGAGCTGTTTTTT.

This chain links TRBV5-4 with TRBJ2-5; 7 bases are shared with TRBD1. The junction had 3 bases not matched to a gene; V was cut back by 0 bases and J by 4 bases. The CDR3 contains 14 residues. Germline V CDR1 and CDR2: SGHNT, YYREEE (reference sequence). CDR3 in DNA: TGTGCCAGCAGCTTGGCAGGGGGAGTAGAGACCCAGTACTTC. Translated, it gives CASSLAGGVETQYF. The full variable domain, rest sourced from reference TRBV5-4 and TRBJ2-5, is ETGVTQSPTHLIKTRGQQVTLRCSSQSGHNTVSWYQQALGQGPQFIFQYYREEENGRGNFPPRFSGLQFPNYSSELNVNALELDDSALYLCASSLAGGVETQYFGPGTRLLVL.

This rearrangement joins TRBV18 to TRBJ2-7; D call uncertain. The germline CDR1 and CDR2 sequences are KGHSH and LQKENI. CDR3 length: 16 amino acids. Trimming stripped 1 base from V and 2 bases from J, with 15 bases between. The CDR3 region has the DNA TGTGCCAGCTCACCACGAGCCCACGCGCCTCCCTACGAGCAGTACGTC. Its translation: CASSPRAHAPPYEQYV.

The CDR3: CASSSGGGGGSTDTQYF. Written as DNA, the CDR3 is TGTGCCAGCAGCTCTGGAGGGGGCGGGGGGAGCACAGATACGCAGTATTTT. The chain combines TRBV7-2 with TRBJ2-3; D might be TRBD2 (8 bases). V lost 4 bases to trimming and J lost 0 bases, with 17 bases between them. The CDR3 has 17 amino acids. Germline lookup yields CDR1 SGHTA and CDR2 FQGNSA. Looking up the rest from reference TRBV7-2 and TRBJ2-3 gives the full variable domain: GAGVSQSPSNKVTEKGKDVELRCDPISGHTALYWYRQSLGQGLEFLIYFQGNSAPDKSGLPSDRFSAERTGGSVSTLTIQRTQQEDSAVYLCASSSGGGGGSTDTQYFGPGTRLTVL.

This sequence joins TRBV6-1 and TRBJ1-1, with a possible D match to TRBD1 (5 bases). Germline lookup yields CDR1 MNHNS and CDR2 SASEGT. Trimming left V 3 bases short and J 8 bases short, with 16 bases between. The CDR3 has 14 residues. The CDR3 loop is CASSERWGSGEAFF. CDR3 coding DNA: TGTGCCAGCAGTGAGAGGTGGGGCAGCGGGGAAGCTTTCTTT.

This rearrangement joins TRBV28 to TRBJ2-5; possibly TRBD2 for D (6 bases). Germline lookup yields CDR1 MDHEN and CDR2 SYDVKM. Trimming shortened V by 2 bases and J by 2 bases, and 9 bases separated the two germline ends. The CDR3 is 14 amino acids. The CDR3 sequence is CASSLEGLQETQYF. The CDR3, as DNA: TGTGCCAGCAGTTTAGAGGGACTGCAAGAGACCCAGTACTTC.

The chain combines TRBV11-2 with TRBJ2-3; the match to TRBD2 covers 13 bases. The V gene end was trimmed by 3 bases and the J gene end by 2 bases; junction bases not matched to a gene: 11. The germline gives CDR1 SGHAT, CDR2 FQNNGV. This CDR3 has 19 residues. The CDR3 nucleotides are TGTGCCAGCAGCTTTTTCCCGACGACTAGCGGGGGGCCCACAGATACGCAGTATTTT. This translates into CASSFFPTTSGGPTDTQYF.

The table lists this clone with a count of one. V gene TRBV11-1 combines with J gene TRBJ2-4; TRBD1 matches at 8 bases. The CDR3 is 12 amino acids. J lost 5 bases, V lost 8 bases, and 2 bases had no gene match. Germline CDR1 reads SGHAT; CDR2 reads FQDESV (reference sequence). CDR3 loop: CASGQGQNIQYF. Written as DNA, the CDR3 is TGTGCCAGCGGACAGGGTCAAAACATTCAGTACTTC.

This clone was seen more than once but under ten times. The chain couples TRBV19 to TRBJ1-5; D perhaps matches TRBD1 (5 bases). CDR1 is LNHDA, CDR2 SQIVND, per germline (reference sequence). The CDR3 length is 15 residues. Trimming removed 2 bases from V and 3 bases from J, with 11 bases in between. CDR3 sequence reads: CASSIQKGANQPQHF. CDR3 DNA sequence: TGTGCCAGTAGTATACAGAAAGGGGCCAATCAGCCCCAGCATTTT.